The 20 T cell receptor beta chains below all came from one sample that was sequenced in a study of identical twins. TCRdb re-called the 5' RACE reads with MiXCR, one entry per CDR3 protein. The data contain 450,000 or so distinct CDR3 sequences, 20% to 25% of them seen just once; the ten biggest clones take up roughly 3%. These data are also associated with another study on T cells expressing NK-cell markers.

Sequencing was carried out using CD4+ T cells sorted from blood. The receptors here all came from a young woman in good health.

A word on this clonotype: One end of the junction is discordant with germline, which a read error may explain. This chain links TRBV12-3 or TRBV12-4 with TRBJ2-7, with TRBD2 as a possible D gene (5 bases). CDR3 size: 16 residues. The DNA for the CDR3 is TGTGCCAGCAGTTTTAGGAGGACCGACGGCCTCTACGAGCAGTGCTTC. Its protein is CASSFRRTDGLYEQCF.

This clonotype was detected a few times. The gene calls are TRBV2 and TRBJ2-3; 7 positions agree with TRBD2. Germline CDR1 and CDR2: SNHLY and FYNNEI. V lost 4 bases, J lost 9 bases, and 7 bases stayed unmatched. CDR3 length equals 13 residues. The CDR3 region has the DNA TGTGCCAGCAGTGGATCTAGCGGCGGGACGCAGTATTTT. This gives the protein CASSGSSGGTQYF.

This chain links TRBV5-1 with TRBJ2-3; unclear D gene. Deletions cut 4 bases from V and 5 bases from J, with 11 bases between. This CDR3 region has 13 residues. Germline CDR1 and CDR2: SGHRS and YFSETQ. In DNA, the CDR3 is TGCGCCAGCAGCCTACTGGGGTTAGATACGCAGTATTTT. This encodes CASSLLGLDTQYF. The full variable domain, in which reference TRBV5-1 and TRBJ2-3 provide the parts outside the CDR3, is KAGVTQTPRYLIKTRGQQVTLSCSPISGHRSVSWYQQTPGQGLQFLFEYFSETQRNKGNFPGRFSGRQFSNSRSEMNVSTLELGDSALYLCASSLLGLDTQYFGPGTRLTVL.

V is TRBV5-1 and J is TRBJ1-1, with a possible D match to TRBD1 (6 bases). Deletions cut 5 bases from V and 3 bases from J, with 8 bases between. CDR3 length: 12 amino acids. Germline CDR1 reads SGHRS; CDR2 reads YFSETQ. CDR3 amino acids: CASRGTYTEAFF. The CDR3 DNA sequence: TGCGCCAGCAGAGGGACATACACTGAAGCTTTCTTT.

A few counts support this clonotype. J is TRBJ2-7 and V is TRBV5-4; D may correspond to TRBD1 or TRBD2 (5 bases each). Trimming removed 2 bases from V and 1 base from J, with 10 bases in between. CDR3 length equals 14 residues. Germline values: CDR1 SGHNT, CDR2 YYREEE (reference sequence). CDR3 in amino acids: CASSLFGASYEQYF. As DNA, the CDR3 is TGTGCCAGCAGCTTATTCGGGGCTTCCTACGAGCAGTACTTC. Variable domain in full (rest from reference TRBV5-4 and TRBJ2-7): ETGVTQSPTHLIKTRGQQVTLRCSSQSGHNTVSWYQQALGQGPQFIFQYYREEENGRGNFPPRFSGLQFPNYSSELNVNALELDDSALYLCASSLFGASYEQYFGPGTRLTVT.

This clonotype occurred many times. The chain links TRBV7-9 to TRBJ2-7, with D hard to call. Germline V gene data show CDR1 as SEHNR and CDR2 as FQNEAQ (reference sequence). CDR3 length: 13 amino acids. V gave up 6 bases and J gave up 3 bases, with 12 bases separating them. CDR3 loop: CASSSDVNYEQYF. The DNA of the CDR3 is TGTGCCAGCAGTTCTGACGTGAACTACGAGCAGTACTTC.

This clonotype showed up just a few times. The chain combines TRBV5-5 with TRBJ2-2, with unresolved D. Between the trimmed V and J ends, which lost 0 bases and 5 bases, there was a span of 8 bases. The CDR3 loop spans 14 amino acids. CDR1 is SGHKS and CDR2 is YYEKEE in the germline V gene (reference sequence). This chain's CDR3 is CASSLAQRTGELFF. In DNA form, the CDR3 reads TGTGCCAGCAGCTTGGCTCAGAGGACCGGGGAGCTGTTTTTT.

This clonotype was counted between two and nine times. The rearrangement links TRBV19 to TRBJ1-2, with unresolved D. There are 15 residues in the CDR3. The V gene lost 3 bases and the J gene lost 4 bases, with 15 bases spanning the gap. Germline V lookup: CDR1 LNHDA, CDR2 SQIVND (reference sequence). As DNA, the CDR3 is TGTGCCAGTAGTATTCGTTTCGGTCCATCCTATGGCTACACCTTC. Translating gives CASSIRFGPSYGYTF.

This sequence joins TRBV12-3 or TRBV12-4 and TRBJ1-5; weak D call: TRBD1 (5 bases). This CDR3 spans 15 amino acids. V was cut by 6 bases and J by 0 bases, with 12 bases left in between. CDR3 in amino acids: CASSRGSYSNQPQHF. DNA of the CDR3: TGTGCCAGCAGCCGGGGCTCCTATAGCAATCAGCCCCAGCATTTT.

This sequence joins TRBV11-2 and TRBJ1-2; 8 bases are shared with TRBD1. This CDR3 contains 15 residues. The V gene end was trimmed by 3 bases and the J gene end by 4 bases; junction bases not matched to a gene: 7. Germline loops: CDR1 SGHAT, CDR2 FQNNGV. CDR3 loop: CASSLGQEPSYGYTF. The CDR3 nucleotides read TGTGCCAGCAGCTTGGGACAGGAACCAAGCTATGGCTACACCTTC.

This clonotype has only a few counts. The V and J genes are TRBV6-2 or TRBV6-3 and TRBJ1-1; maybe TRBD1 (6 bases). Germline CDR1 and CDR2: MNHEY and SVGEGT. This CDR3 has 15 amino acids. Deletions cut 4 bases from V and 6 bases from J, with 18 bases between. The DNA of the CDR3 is TGTGCCAGCAGTTCTTTCCGGCTAACAGGGTCTGAAGCTTTCTTT. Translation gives CASSSFRLTGSEAFF.

CDR3 sequence (DNA): TGCAGTGCTAGAGGAGCAGGGGGCCAGCCCCAGCATTTT. It codes for CSARGAGGQPQHF. The chain combines TRBV20-1 with TRBJ1-5; 8 bases fit TRBD1. This CDR3 contains 13 residues. Trimming removed 1 base from V and 7 bases from J; junction bases left unmatched: 3. Germline V gene data show CDR1 as DFQATT and CDR2 as SNEGSKA (reference sequence).

The CDR3 DNA is TGCAGTTTCCAGGACAGGGTCACACATGAGCAGTTCTTC. Protein product: CSFQDRVTHEQFF. The V gene is TRBV20-1, the J gene TRBJ2-1; 8 positions match TRBD1. The CDR3 is made up of 13 amino acids. The J segment lost 8 bases and the V segment lost 8 bases, leaving 11 bases of the junction unmatched. Per the germline V gene, CDR1 is DFQATT and CDR2 is SNEGSKA (reference sequence).

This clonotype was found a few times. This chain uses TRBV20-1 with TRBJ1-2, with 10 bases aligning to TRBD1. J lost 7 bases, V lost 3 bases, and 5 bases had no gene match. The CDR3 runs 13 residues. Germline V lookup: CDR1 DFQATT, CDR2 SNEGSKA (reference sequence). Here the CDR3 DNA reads TGCAGTGCTAGGGGACAGGGGTTAAGTGGCTACACCTTC. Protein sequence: CSARGQGLSGYTF.

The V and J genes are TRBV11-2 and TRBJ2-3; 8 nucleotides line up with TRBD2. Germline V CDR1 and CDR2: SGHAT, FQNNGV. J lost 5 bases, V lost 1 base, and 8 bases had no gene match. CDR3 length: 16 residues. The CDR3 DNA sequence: TGTGCCAGCAGCTTAGGTACAGCGGGAGTAATAGATACGCAGTATTTT. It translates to CASSLGTAGVIDTQYF.

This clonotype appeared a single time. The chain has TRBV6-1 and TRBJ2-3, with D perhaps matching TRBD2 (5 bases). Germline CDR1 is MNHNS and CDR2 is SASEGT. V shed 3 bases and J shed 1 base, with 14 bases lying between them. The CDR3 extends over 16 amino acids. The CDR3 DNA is TGTGCCAGCAGTGAGATGAGGGTAATCGGCACAGATACGCAGTATTTT. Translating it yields CASSEMRVIGTDTQYF.

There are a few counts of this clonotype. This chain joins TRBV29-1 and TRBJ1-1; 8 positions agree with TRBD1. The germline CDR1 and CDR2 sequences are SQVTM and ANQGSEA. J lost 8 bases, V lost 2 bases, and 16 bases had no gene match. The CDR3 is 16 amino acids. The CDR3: CSVEKFLGQGTFEAFF. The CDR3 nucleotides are TGCAGCGTTGAAAAATTTCTAGGACAGGGCACCTTCGAAGCTTTCTTT.

The CDR3 nucleotides read TGCGCCAGCAGCCGCGGAGGGGGCCTATACGAGCAGTACTTC. Its protein product is CASSRGGGLYEQYF. The J gene is TRBJ2-7, the V gene TRBV5-1, with D possibly being TRBD1 (7 bases). Germline CDR1 is SGHRS and CDR2 is YFSETQ. This CDR3 has 14 amino acids. V was clipped by 4 bases and J by 4 bases, with 15 bases between them.

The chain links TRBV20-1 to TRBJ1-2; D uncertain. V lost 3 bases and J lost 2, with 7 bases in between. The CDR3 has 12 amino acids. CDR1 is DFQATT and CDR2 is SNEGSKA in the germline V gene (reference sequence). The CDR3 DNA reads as TGCAGTGCTAGCCCGCTGAACTATGGCTACACCTTC. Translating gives CSASPLNYGYTF.

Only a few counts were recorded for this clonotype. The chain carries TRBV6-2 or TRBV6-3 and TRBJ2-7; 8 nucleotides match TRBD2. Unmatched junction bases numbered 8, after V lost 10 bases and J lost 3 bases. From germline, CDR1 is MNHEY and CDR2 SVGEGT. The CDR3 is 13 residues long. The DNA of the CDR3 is TGTGCCACGAGCTGGCGGGAGGTCTACGAGCAGTACTTC. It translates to CATSWREVYEQYF.